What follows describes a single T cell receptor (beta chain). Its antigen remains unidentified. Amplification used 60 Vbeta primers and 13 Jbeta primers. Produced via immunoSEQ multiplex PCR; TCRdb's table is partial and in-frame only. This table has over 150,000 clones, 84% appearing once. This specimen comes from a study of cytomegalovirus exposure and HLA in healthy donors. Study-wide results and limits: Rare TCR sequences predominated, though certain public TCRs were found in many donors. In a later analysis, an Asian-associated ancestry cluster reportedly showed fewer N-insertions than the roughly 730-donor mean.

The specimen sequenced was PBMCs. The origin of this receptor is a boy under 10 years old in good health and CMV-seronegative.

The CDR3 here is CASSLLTSGTDTQYF. The CDR3 DNA reads TGCGCCAGCAGCCTTTTGACTAGCGGAACAGATACGCAGTATTTT. The rearrangement uses TRBV5-1 and TRBJ2-3; 9 nucleotides align to TRBD2. CDR1 and CDR2 (germline): SGHRS, YFSETQ. The CDR3 length is 15 residues. Trimming at V came to 4 bases and at J to 3 bases, leaving 6 bases not matched to a gene. Looking up the rest from reference TRBV5-1 and TRBJ2-3 gives the full variable domain: KAGVTQTPRYLIKTRGQQVTLSCSPISGHRSVSWYQQTPGQGLQFLFEYFSETQRNKGNFPGRFSGRQFSNSRSEMNVSTLELGDSALYLCASSLLTSGTDTQYFGPGTRLTVL.